This TCR beta chain is from a study of patients and donors after allogeneic stem cell transplantation (dated by TCRdb to the early 2020s). Libraries were constructed by RT-PCR. The instrument was a NextSeq 550. TCRdb itself trimmed the public reads at Q25 with fastp, ran MiXCR and retained productive beta chains. Each CDR3 protein appears once, grouped with its most common genes and DNA. This sample gives fewer than 180,000 distinct CDR3 sequences in total; approximately 37% of them show up just once. The ten largest account for approximately 50% of the sample. The junction carries 21 bases between V and J, which are trimmed by 6 bases and 4 bases respectively. CDR1 DFQATT and CDR2 SNEGSKA were looked up in the germline V gene (reference sequence). The CDR3 runs 15 residues from the cysteine to the phenylalanine. Only the CDR3 part of the read is kept: 45 bases, read in frame from the first base. With respect to this clonotype: It has no known antigen specificity. The input lacks base qualities; no much larger clone sits a single base away.

Specimen: blood, either unsorted or a sorted T cell fraction (not recorded which). This TCR derives from a human donor who was either an allogeneic HSCT recipient or a stem cell or donor lymphocyte infusion donor (not recorded which). It is not recorded whose cells these are; they may come from a transplant donor. The V and J segments used are TRBV20-1 and TRBJ1-2; no D gene is confidently identified. CDR3 sequence: CSALDGQRVIYGYTF. The DNA reads TGCAGTGCCCTGGACGGGCAGAGGGTAATCTATGGCTACACCTTC.